The TCR beta chain described here comes from a study of identical twins. Study-level findings and limits: It was out-of-frame TCR alpha sharing in monozygotic twins that models underestimated. Zero-insertion analyses could be partly confounded by invariant MAIT and iNKT cells.

Notes on this clonotype: The target antigen is unknown.

Each CDR3 protein gets one entry after TCRdb re-called the 5' RACE reads with MiXCR. The repertoire holds roughly 700,000 distinct CDR3 sequences, 8.5% to 9.5% seen once, with 0.98% in the top ten. There are 16 residues in the CDR3. The V and J ends lost 4 bases and 7 bases respectively, with 19 bases between them. The germline CDR1 and CDR2 sequences are SEHNR and FQNEAQ (reference sequence). This same sample was also part of a study on yellow fever vaccine responses in identical twins.

The clonotype comes from a woman aged 18-30 years in good health. The chain links TRBV7-9 to TRBJ2-2; unclear D gene. Sample: PBMCs. The CDR3 region has the DNA TGTGCCAGCAGCTCCAAACTAAAGGGAAAGGGCGGGGAGCTGTTTTTT. It specifies CASSSKLKGKGGELFF.